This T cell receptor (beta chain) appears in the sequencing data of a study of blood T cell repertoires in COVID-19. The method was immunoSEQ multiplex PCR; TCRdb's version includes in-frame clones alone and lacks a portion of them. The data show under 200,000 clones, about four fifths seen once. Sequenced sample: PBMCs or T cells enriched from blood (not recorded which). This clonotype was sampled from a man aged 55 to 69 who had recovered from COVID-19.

The CDR3 loop is CASSERVSSTDTQYF. CDR3 bases: TGTGCCAGCAGTGAGAGGGTTTCTAGCACAGATACGCAGTATTTT. V usage is TRBV28 and J usage is TRBJ2-3, with D possibly TRBD2 on 5 matching bases. The V end was cut by 5 bases, the J end by 0 bases, with 12 bases between. The CDR3 runs to 15 residues. Germline V gene lookup returns CDR1 MDHEN and CDR2 SYDVKM.